Below are 13 T cell receptor beta chains sequenced from a single sample in a study of T cells in Graves' hyperthyroidism and ophthalmopathy. Amplification of TCR beta CDR3 regions used RNA as the template. The TCR CDR3 was amplified in a first-round RT-PCR using the HTBI primer set. One entry per CDR3 protein results from TCRdb running MiXCR on the multiplex PCR reads. This sample has about 480,000 distinct CDR3 sequences, with approximately 14% found just once. The sample taken for sequencing was blood. These receptors came from a woman between 18 and 29 years old with Graves' hyperthyroidism.

This rearrangement joins TRBV6-5 to TRBJ2-1; 9 nucleotides agree with TRBD1. CDR3 length: 15 residues. Germline CDR1 is MNHEY and CDR2 is SVGAGI. V lost 0 bases, J lost 7 bases, and 4 bases stayed unmatched. CDR3 sequence: CASSYSPTGGNEQFF. In DNA form, the CDR3 reads TGTGCCAGCAGTTACTCCCCGACAGGGGGGAATGAGCAGTTCTTC.

This clonotype was picked up many times. V and J are TRBV9 and TRBJ1-1, with 7 bases lining up with TRBD1. J lost 2 bases, V lost 0 bases, and 16 bases had no gene match. This CDR3 region has 19 residues. Germline V gives CDR1 SGDLS, CDR2 YYNGEE. The CDR3: CASSVEGAGGISQNTEAFF. The CDR3 nucleotides are TGTGCCAGCAGCGTAGAAGGGGCAGGGGGAATTTCACAAAACACTGAAGCTTTCTTT.

The V gene is TRBV14, the J gene TRBJ1-2; 7 positions agree with TRBD1. With 3 bases clipped from V and 4 bases from J, the junction kept 2 bases outside the gene matches. The length of the CDR3 is 13 residues. Germline V gene sequence: CDR1 SGHDN, CDR2 FVKESK. In DNA, the CDR3 is TGTGCCAGCAGCCAGGGACAGTTCTATGGCTACACCTTC. Translated, it gives CASSQGQFYGYTF.

This clonotype was seen more than once but under ten times. V is TRBV5-5 and J is TRBJ2-3, with 11 bases that match TRBD2. Germline V gene data show CDR1 as SGHKS and CDR2 as YYEKEE (reference sequence). The CDR3 sequence is 19 residues long. J was trimmed by 0 bases and V by 3 bases; bases with no gene match: 12. The CDR3, as DNA: TGTGCCAGCAGCTCAACAATAACTAGCGGGAGATGGAGCACAGATACGCAGTATTTT. This gives the protein CASSSTITSGRWSTDTQYF.

This chain joins TRBV14 and TRBJ2-2, with D unclear. The germline V gene encodes CDR1 SGHDN and CDR2 FVKESK. V lost 1 base, J lost 7 bases, and 16 bases lay in between. The CDR3 is 16 amino acids. The CDR3 loop reads CASSQVSPRYGGELFF. The CDR3 nucleotides read TGTGCCAGCAGCCAAGTAAGCCCCCGGTACGGCGGGGAGCTGTTTTTT.

This clonotype was seen many times. V is TRBV6-2 or TRBV6-3 and J is TRBJ1-2, with TRBD1 identical over 7 bases. This CDR3 has 16 residues. Germline assignment: CDR1 MNHEY and CDR2 SVGEGT. Germline trimming cut 7 bases from V and 4 bases from J; bases unmatched to any gene: 15. CDR3 in DNA: TGTGCCAGCACCTCGAGGTCCACAGGGGATATCTATGGCTACACCTTC. This gives the protein CASTSRSTGDIYGYTF.

In this sample, this clonotype turned up many times. The chain has TRBV20-1 and TRBJ2-2, with D tentatively TRBD1 (6 bases). In germline, CDR1 is DFQATT, CDR2 SNEGSKA (reference sequence). The CDR3 sequence is 15 residues long. Trimming took off 6 bases at V and 4 bases at J, with 18 bases between the two ends. The CDR3 loop reads CSAVETGISTGELFF. DNA of the CDR3: TGCAGTGCAGTTGAAACAGGGATTTCCACCGGGGAGCTGTTTTTT.

This clonotype was observed at least ten times. The J gene is TRBJ1-3, the V gene TRBV2; D possibly corresponds to TRBD1 (5 bases). V gave up 8 bases and J gave up 4 bases, with 12 bases separating them. Germline V CDR1 and CDR2: SNHLY, FYNNEI. The length of the CDR3 is 13 residues. The CDR3 DNA reads TGTGCCAGCCTCAGGGAATCAGGAAACACCATATATTTT. This codes for CASLRESGNTIYF.

The CDR3 DNA is TGCGCCAGCAGCTTGGGGGCGACCACGGGAGAGACCCAGTACTTC. This translates into CASSLGATTGETQYF. The chain is built from TRBV5-1 and TRBJ2-5; D is undetermined. Germline V gene data show CDR1 as SGHRS and CDR2 as YFSETQ. Trimming pared 0 bases from V and 4 bases from J, leaving 13 bases between. The CDR3 covers 15 residues.

At least ten counts were recorded for this clonotype. J is TRBJ1-5 and V is TRBV20-1, with a tentative D call TRBD1 (6 bases). The ends were cut back, 6 bases at V and 9 bases at J, with 15 bases in the middle. Germline loops: CDR1 DFQATT, CDR2 SNEGSKA (reference sequence). The CDR3 contains 12 residues. The CDR3 coding sequence is TGCAGTGCCAAGAGGACAGATTCGCCCCAGCATTTT. The encoded protein is CSAKRTDSPQHF.

This chain links TRBV20-1 with TRBJ2-5; TRBD1 might be the D (6 bases). V lost 4 bases, J lost 5 bases, and 20 bases lay in between. Per the germline V gene, CDR1 is DFQATT and CDR2 is SNEGSKA (reference sequence). This CDR3 spans 15 amino acids. CDR3 nucleotides: TGCAGTGCTAACCCCCTCGGGCAGGGGCAGGAGACCCAGTACTTC. Protein sequence: CSANPLGQGQETQYF.

This clonotype was observed at least ten times. J is TRBJ2-7 and V is TRBV30; 12 bases align to TRBD2. Germline V gives CDR1 GTSNPN, CDR2 SVGIG (reference sequence). The CDR3 has 15 amino acids. V shed 3 bases, J shed 4 bases, and the junction held 7 bases outside the gene matches. The CDR3 is CAWSELAGGRYEQYF. The CDR3 DNA reads as TGTGCCTGGAGCGAACTAGCGGGAGGTCGGTACGAGCAGTACTTC.

The chain joins TRBV2 to TRBJ2-7; D could derive from TRBD1 or TRBD2 (5 bases each). Trimming left V 3 bases short and J 2 bases short, with 17 bases between. Germline values: CDR1 SNHLY, CDR2 FYNNEI. This CDR3 has 16 amino acids. The CDR3 is CASSDGDGGTPYEQYF. DNA of the CDR3: TGTGCCAGCAGTGATGGTGACGGTGGGACCCCCTACGAGCAGTACTTC.